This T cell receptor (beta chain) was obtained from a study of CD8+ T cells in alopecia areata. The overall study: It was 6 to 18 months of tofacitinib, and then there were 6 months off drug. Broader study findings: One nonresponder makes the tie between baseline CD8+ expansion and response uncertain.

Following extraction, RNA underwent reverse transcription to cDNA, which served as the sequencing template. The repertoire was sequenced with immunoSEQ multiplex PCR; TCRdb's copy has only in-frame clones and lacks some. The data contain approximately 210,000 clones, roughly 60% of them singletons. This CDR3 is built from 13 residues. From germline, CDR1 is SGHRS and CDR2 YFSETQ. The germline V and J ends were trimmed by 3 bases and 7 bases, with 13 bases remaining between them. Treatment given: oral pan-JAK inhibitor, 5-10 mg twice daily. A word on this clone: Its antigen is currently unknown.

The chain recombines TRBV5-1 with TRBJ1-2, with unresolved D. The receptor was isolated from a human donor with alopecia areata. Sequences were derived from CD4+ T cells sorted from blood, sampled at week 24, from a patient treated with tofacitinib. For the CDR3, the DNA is TGCGCCAGCAGCTCCGGGTCTCCGGGTGGCTACACCTTC. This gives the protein CASSSGSPGGYTF.